Below are 24 T cell receptor beta chains sequenced from a single sample in a study of T cells of healthy individuals. TCRdb processed the 5' RACE reads anew with MiXCR; each CDR3 protein has one entry. The profile covers 40,000 to 60,000 distinct CDR3 sequences, with about 14% appearing a single time and 15% to 20% taken by the ten largest. The receptors originated from a human donor in good health.

This clonotype was recorded at least ten times. The chain employs TRBV2 and TRBJ2-1; no reliable D call. The ends were cut back, 8 bases at V and 0 bases at J, with 14 bases in the middle. The CDR3 sequence is 15 residues long. Germline assignment: CDR1 SNHLY and CDR2 FYNNEI. CDR3 DNA: TGTGCCAGCGGCAAAGACCCGAGCTCCTACAATGAGCAGTTCTTC. Translated, it gives CASGKDPSSYNEQFF.

This chain uses TRBV20-1 with TRBJ1-6; 9 nucleotides align to TRBD1. The V segment lost 2 bases and the J segment 5 bases; nucleotides outside the gene matches: 10. Germline V gives CDR1 DFQATT, CDR2 SNEGSKA (reference sequence). The CDR3 runs to 17 residues. The CDR3 region is CSARPRTGVSDNSPLHF. DNA of the CDR3: TGCAGTGCTAGACCTCGGACAGGGGTATCGGATAATTCACCCCTCCACTTT.

By proportion, this clonotype is medium-sized (0.01 to 0.1%). In nucleotides, the CDR3 is TGTGCCAGCAGCTTAGATCCTAGCGGGGGGGCAGGTCAAGAGACCCAGTACTTC. As protein: CASSLDPSGGAGQETQYF. The V call is TRBV7-8, the J call TRBJ2-5, with TRBD2 identical over 12 bases. Trimming removed 1 base from V and 2 bases from J; junction bases left unmatched: 8. The V gene's germline CDR1 is SGHVS and CDR2 FQNEAQ. The length of the CDR3 is 18 residues.

This clonotype was detected many times. The V call is TRBV9, the J call TRBJ1-4; weak D call: TRBD1 (5 bases). Per the germline V gene, CDR1 is SGDLS and CDR2 is YYNGEE. CDR3 length equals 15 residues. The V and J ends lost 4 bases and 4 bases respectively, with 14 bases between them. The DNA of the CDR3 is TGTGCCAGCAGCAAAAATACAGGAGTTAATGAAAAACTGTTTTTT. Its protein product is CASSKNTGVNEKLFF.

The chain links TRBV12-3 or TRBV12-4 to TRBJ2-7; the D gene is possibly TRBD1 (5 bases). Trimming took off 6 bases at V and 2 bases at J, with 11 bases between the two ends. This CDR3 contains 13 residues. CDR3 DNA: TGTGCCAGCAGCACAGGAAAGACCTACGAGCAGTACTTC. Residues: CASSTGKTYEQYF.

The sample holds a few counts of this clonotype. The chain joins TRBV27 to TRBJ2-7; 10 bases agree with TRBD1. This CDR3 is 18 amino acids long. Trimming cost V 1 base and J 1 base; bases outside gene matches: 10. Germline CDR1 MNHEY, CDR2 SMNVEV (reference sequence). The CDR3 sequence: CASSLFRPGQGISYEQYF. The DNA of the CDR3 is TGTGCCAGCAGTTTATTCCGTCCGGGACAGGGGATTTCCTACGAGCAGTACTTC.

Of note for this clonotype: Just one base apart from a much larger clone, this may be a read error. This is likely a read error, given that the CDR3 carries no conserved phenylalanine or tryptophan at its end. This rearrangement joins TRBV12-3 or TRBV12-4 to TRBJ2-1; no reliable D call. The CDR3 has 13 residues. Trimming left V 6 bases short and J 2 bases short, with 8 bases between. In DNA, the CDR3 is TGTGCCAGCAGCCCTACGACCTACAATGAGCAGTTCTCC. It encodes CASSPTTYNEQFS.

The J gene is TRBJ2-1, the V gene TRBV12-3 or TRBV12-4; no clear D gene. The germline V and J ends were trimmed by 1 base and 3 bases, with 7 bases remaining between them. The CDR3 consists of 14 residues. The CDR3 region has the DNA TGTGCCAGCAGTTTAGGAACCATCTACAATGAGCAGTTCTTC. As protein: CASSLGTIYNEQFF.

This clonotype was seen only a few times. V is TRBV27 and J is TRBJ2-1; tentative D call: TRBD1 (6 bases). Germline V gives CDR1 MNHEY, CDR2 SMNVEV (reference sequence). The V gene lost 3 bases and the J gene lost 6 bases, with 18 bases spanning the gap. The CDR3 has 16 amino acids. Here the CDR3 reads CASSFQGRGLGNEQFF. DNA of the CDR3: TGTGCCAGCAGTTTTCAGGGGCGCGGTCTGGGCAATGAGCAGTTCTTC.

This clonotype appeared a few times. V is TRBV7-2 and J is TRBJ2-1; perhaps TRBD2 as D (7 bases). The CDR3 consists of 16 residues. V lost 3 bases to trimming and J lost 4 bases, with 16 bases between them. Per the germline V gene, CDR1 is SGHTA and CDR2 is FQGNSA. CDR3 amino acids: CASSFGRAGAYNEQFF. The CDR3 region has the DNA TGTGCCAGCAGCTTCGGGCGGGCGGGGGCTTACAATGAGCAGTTCTTC.

The V call is TRBV7-9, the J call TRBJ1-1, with 7 bases matching TRBD1. Germline V gene lookup returns CDR1 SEHNR and CDR2 FQNEAQ (reference sequence). The trim removed 5 bases at V and 6 bases at J, leaving 6 bases unmatched. The CDR3 has 13 amino acids. The chain's CDR3 is CASSDRQGAEAFF. CDR3 coding DNA: TGTGCCAGCAGCGATCGCCAGGGGGCTGAAGCTTTCTTT.

The V and J genes are TRBV29-1 and TRBJ2-5; D is perhaps TRBD1 (6 bases). The germline gives CDR1 SQVTM, CDR2 ANQGSEA. The CDR3 is 12 residues long. Trimming pared 6 bases from V and 1 base from J, leaving 9 bases between. CDR3 in DNA: TGCAGCGTAGGACAGCCCCAAGAGACCCAGTACTTC. It yields the protein CSVGQPQETQYF.

The table lists this clonotype with many counts. The rearrangement links TRBV18 to TRBJ2-3; 8 bases match TRBD1. The length of the CDR3 is 15 residues. Trimming took 2 bases from V and 4 from J; bases not matched to a gene: 5. Germline CDR1 and CDR2: KGHSH and LQKENI. As DNA, the CDR3 is TGTGCCAGCTCACCAACAGGGGGTGTATCAGATACGCAGTATTTT. Translation: CASSPTGGVSDTQYF.

This clonotype was seen more than once but under ten times. The chain is built from TRBV11-2 and TRBJ2-3; 7 nucleotides line up with TRBD2. CDR1 SGHAT and CDR2 FQNNGV come from the germline V gene. This CDR3 contains 12 residues. V lost 4 bases, J lost 6 bases, and 1 base stayed unmatched. The CDR3 DNA sequence: TGTGCCAGCAGCTGGACTAGGGATACGCAGTATTTT. Translating it yields CASSWTRDTQYF.

This clonotype came up a few times. The V gene is TRBV5-1, the J gene TRBJ2-5; D is uncertain. Germline values: CDR1 SGHRS, CDR2 YFSETQ. V shed 0 bases and J shed 5 bases, with 8 bases lying between them. This CDR3 comprises 13 residues. CDR3 bases: TGCGCCAGCAGCTTGGTGGTGCGGGAGACCCAGTACTTC. Its translation: CASSLVVRETQYF.

The chain carries TRBV20-1 and TRBJ2-3, with TRBD2 matching over 11 bases. V lost 6 bases, J lost 3 bases, and 8 bases stayed unmatched. Looked up from germline, CDR1 is DFQATT and CDR2 is SNEGSKA (reference sequence). CDR3 size: 15 residues. The CDR3 DNA follows: TGCAGTGCGATACTAGCGGGAGCGGGTACAGATACGCAGTATTTT. This gives the protein CSAILAGAGTDTQYF.

The chain joins TRBV7-7 to TRBJ1-1; D perhaps matches TRBD1 (5 bases). The CDR3 loop spans 13 amino acids. Germline V gene sequence: CDR1 SSHAT, CDR2 FNYEAQ (reference sequence). CDR3 coding DNA: TGTGAAAGAAGCCCTTTCGGGGGGTCTGAAGCTTTCTTT. This translates into CERSPFGGSEAFF. Using reference TRBV7-7 and TRBJ1-1 for the parts outside the CDR3, the full variable domain is GAGVSQSPRYKVTKRGQDVTLRCDPISSHATLYWYQQALGQGPEFLTYFNYEAQPDKSGLPSDRFSAERPEGSISTLTIQRTEQRDSAMYRCERSPFGGSEAFFGQGTRLTVV.

This clonotype was observed at least ten times. The chain uses TRBV6-4 and TRBJ2-1; the D call may be TRBD1 or TRBD2 (7 bases each). The ends were cut back, 8 bases at V and 5 bases at J, with 13 bases in the middle. This CDR3 has 13 residues. CDR1 MRHNA and CDR2 SNTAGT come from the germline V gene. The CDR3 bases are TGTGCCAGCCAGGGGGGGAGCCACAATGAGCAGTTCTTC. This sequence encodes CASQGGSHNEQFF.

This clonotype was picked up many times. The CDR3 DNA sequence: TGCAGCGTTGACAGGGTTAGCAATCAGCCCCAGCATTTT. Its protein product is CSVDRVSNQPQHF. The chain couples TRBV29-1 to TRBJ1-5, with D perhaps matching TRBD1 (5 bases). The CDR3 has 13 residues. Trimming left V 3 bases short and J 0 bases short, with 6 bases between. CDR1 is SQVTM, CDR2 ANQGSEA, per germline.

This clonotype was picked up a small number of times. This chain connects TRBV20-1 to TRBJ2-3; unclear D gene. The CDR3 is 15 residues long. Germline V gene lookup returns CDR1 DFQATT and CDR2 SNEGSKA (reference sequence). The V end was cut by 0 bases, the J end by 4 bases, with 14 bases between. For the CDR3, the DNA is TGCAGTGCTAGAGATCTCTATGGGTTCCCAGATACGCAGTATTTT. This translates into CSARDLYGFPDTQYF.

There are many counts of this clonotype. The V and J genes are TRBV6-8 and TRBJ2-1; D unresolved. The V gene lost 5 bases and the J gene lost 3 bases, with 5 bases spanning the gap. The CDR3 length is 12 residues. Germline-derived CDR1 and CDR2 are MNHGY and SAAAGT. In DNA, the CDR3 is TGTGCCAGCAGTCTCCTCTACAATGAGCAGTTCTTC. It encodes CASSLLYNEQFF.

The chain has TRBV15 and TRBJ2-7; 10 bases align to TRBD1. The CDR3 is 15 amino acids. Per germline, CDR1 LNHNV and CDR2 YYDKDF (reference sequence). The V gene end was trimmed by 4 bases and the J gene end by 3 bases; junction bases not matched to a gene: 6. The CDR3 reads CATSNAGTGDYEQYF. Written as DNA, the CDR3 is TGTGCCACCAGCAACGCTGGGACAGGGGACTACGAGCAGTACTTC.

This clonotype has more than one count but fewer than ten. The chain uses TRBV30 and TRBJ1-3; TRBD1 matches 8 bases. This CDR3 spans 14 amino acids. V shed 2 bases, J shed 0 bases, and the junction held 0 bases outside the gene matches. The germline CDR1 and CDR2 sequences are GTSNPN and SVGIG (reference sequence). The CDR3 spells CAWSQGASGNTIYF. CDR3 nucleotide sequence: TGTGCCTGGAGTCAGGGGGCCTCTGGAAACACCATATATTTT.

The rearrangement joins TRBV7-9 to TRBJ1-1; unclear D gene. Germline values: CDR1 SEHNR, CDR2 FQNEAQ (reference sequence). The CDR3 loop spans 12 amino acids. V was trimmed by 3 bases and J by 10 bases, leaving 12 bases between them. CDR3 in amino acids: CASSFPSQGAFF. The CDR3 DNA follows: TGTGCCAGCAGCTTCCCGAGCCAAGGAGCTTTCTTT.